This entry is about one T cell receptor beta chain. The source of the sample is a study of T cells in Graves' hyperthyroidism and ophthalmopathy. V shed 3 bases and J shed 2 bases, with 14 bases lying between them. CDR1 and CDR2 (germline): SGHAT, FQNNGV. The CDR3 runs to 15 residues. Amplified regions were TCR beta CDR3 sequences from RNA transcripts. The primer set for the first-round RT-PCR of the TCR CDR3 was HTBI. TCRdb passed the multiplex PCR reads through MiXCR, listing each CDR3 protein once. The sample lists some 500,000 distinct CDR3 sequences, roughly 25% occurring once. Sample: blood. V is TRBV11-2 and J is TRBJ2-7; weak D call: TRBD2 (6 bases). The clonotype originates from a woman aged 25 to 39 with Graves' ophthalmopathy. CDR3: CASSFGFGGTYEQYF. DNA of the CDR3: TGTGCCAGCAGCTTCGGATTTGGGGGGACCTACGAGCAGTACTTC.